The present entry profiles one T cell receptor (beta chain) with its context. These data originate in a study of blood T cell repertoires in COVID-19. Study-level background: COVID-19 samples, acute and convalescent, were from the United States, Italy and Spain. PBMCs, B-cell-depleted T cells, or T cells provided the cDNA or gDNA that made up the material.

In the source study's methods: Estimation of nucleated cell counts relied on the amplification of reference gene primers. Repertoires were generated with immunoSEQ multiplex PCR, while TCRdb's copy carries only in-frame clones and drops some. The DNA gave D and trimming, while V, J and clone size come from that table. The sample holds about 120,000 clones, about 90% seen once. The CDR3 is made up of 13 amino acids. The V and J ends lost 6 bases and 1 base respectively, with 9 bases between them. The germline CDR1 and CDR2 sequences are LNHDA and SQIVND (reference sequence). The receptor was derived from a human donor in a cohort sampled during active COVID-19. Sample: peripheral blood. The genes are TRBV19 and TRBJ1-1; the D is unclear. The DNA for the CDR3 is TGTGCCAGTAGGTACTCCGAGAACACTGAAGCTTTCTTT. It translates to CASRYSENTEAFF.